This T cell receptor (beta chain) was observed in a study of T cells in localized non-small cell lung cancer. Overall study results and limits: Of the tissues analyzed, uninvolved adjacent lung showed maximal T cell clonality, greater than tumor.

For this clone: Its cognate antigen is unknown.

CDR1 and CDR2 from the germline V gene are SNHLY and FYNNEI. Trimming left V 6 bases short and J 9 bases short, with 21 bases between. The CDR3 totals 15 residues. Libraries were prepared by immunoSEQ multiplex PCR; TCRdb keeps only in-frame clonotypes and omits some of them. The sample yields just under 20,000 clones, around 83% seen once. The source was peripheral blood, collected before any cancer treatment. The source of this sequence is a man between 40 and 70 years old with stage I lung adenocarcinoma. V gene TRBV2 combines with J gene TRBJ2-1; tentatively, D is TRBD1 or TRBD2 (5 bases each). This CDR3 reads CASSGEDRDPLEQFF. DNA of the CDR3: TGTGCCAGCAGCGGGGAAGACCGGGACCCCCTTGAGCAGTTCTTC.